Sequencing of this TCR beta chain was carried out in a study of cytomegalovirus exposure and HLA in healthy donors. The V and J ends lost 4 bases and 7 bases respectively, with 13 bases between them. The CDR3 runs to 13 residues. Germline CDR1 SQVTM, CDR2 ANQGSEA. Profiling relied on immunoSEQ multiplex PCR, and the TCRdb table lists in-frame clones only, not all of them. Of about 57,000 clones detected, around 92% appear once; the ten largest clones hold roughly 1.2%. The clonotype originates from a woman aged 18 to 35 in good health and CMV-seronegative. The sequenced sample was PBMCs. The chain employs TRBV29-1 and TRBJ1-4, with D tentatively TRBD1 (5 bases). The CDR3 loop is CSVGGRAGEKLFF. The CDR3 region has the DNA TGCAGCGTTGGGGGCAGGGCAGGTGAAAAACTGTTTTTT. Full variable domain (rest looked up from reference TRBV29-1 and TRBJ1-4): SAVISQKPSRDICQRGTSLTIQCQVDSQVTMMFWYRQQPGQSLTLIATANQGSEATYESGFVIDKFPISRPNLTFSTLTVSNMSPEDSSIYLCSVGGRAGEKLFFGSGTQLSVL.